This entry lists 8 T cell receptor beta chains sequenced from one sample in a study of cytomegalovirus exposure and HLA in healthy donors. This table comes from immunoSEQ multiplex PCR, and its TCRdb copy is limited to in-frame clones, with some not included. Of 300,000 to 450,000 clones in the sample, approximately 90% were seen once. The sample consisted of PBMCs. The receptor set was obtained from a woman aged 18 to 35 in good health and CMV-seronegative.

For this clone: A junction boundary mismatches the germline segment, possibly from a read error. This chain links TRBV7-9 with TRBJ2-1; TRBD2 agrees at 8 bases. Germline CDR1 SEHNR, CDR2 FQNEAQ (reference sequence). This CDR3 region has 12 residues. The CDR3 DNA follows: TGTGCCAGCACGACGGGAGGGACATGTCCTCTCTTC. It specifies CASTTGGTCPLF.

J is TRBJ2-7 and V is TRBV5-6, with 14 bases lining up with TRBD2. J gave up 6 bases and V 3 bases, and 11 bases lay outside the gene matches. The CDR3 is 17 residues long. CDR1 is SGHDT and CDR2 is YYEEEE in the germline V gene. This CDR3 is CASSWGLAGATAAEQYF. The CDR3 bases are TGTGCCAGCAGCTGGGGACTAGCGGGGGCTACGGCCGCCGAGCAGTACTTC.

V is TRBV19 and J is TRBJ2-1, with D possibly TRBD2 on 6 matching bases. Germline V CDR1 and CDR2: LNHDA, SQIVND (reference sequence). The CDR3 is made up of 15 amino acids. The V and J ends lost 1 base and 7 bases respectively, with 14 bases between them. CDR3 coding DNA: TGTGCCAGTAGTATAGGGGCGTCCCGGGGGAATGAGCAGTTCTTC. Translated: CASSIGASRGNEQFF.

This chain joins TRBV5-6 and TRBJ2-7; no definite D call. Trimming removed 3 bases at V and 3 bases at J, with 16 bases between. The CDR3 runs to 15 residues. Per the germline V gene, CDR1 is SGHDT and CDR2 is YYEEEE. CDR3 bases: TGTGCCAGCAGCTCCAGGATTCCGATAGTCTACGAGCAGTACTTC. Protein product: CASSSRIPIVYEQYF.

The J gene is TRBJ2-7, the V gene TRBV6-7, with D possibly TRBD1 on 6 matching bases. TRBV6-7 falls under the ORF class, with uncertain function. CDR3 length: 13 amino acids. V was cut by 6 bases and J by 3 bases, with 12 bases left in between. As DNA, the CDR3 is TGTGCCAGCAGCAAACAGGGACGCTACGAGCAGTACTTC. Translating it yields CASSKQGRYEQYF.

CDR3 nucleotide sequence: TGTGCCAGCAGCCAAACCGCAGGTGGGAGTGAAGCTTTCTTT. Translated, it gives CASSQTAGGSEAFF. The chain recombines TRBV14 with TRBJ1-1; D gene uncertain. The CDR3 loop spans 14 amino acids. The germline V gene has CDR1 SGHDN and CDR2 FVKESK. V was cut by 2 bases and J by 7 bases, with 14 bases left in between. Combining the CDR3 with reference TRBV14 and TRBJ1-1 gives the whole variable domain EAGVTQFPSHSVIEKGQTVTLRCDPISGHDNLYWYRRVMGKEIKFLLHFVKESKQDESGMPNNRFLAERTGGTYSTLKVQPAELEDSGVYFCASSQTAGGSEAFFGQGTRLTVV.

The CDR3 nucleotides are TGTGCCTGGAGTTCGAAGGGGCGAGGAAATCAGCCCCAGCATTTT. Translated: CAWSSKGRGNQPQHF. The chain combines TRBV30 with TRBJ1-5, with D possibly TRBD1 on 5 matching bases. This CDR3 has 15 residues. Trimming took 2 bases from V and 4 from J, leaving 15 bases between them. CDR1 and CDR2 from the germline V gene are GTSNPN and SVGIG (reference sequence). Complete variable domain (other parts from reference TRBV30 and TRBJ1-5): SQTIHQWPATLVQPVGSPLSLECTVEGTSNPNLYWYRQAAGRGLQLLFYSVGIGQISSEVPQNLSASRPQDRQFILSSKKLLLSDSGFYLCAWSSKGRGNQPQHFGDGTRLSIL.

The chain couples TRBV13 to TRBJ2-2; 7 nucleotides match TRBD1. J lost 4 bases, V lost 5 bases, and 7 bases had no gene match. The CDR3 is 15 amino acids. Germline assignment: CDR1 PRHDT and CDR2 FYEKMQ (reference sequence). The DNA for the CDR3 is TGTGCCAGCAGCCACCGACAGGGACCCACCGGGGAGCTGTTTTTT. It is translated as CASSHRQGPTGELFF. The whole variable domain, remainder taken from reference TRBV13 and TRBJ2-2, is AAGVIQSPRHLIKEKRETATLKCYPIPRHDTVYWYQQGPGQDPQFLISFYEKMQSDKGSIPDRFSAQQFSDYHSELNMSSLELGDSALYFCASSHRQGPTGELFFGEGSRLTVL.